The T cell receptor beta chain described here comes from a study of T-cell reconstitution after alpha-beta-depleted transplantation in children. Study-level findings and limits: For some patients, TCRbeta diversity was high at day 60 because of recipient T cells and thymic progenitors that survived. The origin of alpha-beta T cells about two months after transplant was reportedly several hundred expanded graft clones. Most T-cell counts and diversity one year after the transplant came from T cells that were newly produced.

The V and J ends lost 1 base and 2 bases respectively, with 12 bases between them. The CDR3 is 16 residues long. Researchers prepared the TCRbeta library using unique molecular identifiers, the study reports. One entry per CDR3 protein results from TCRdb running MiXCR on the PCR reads. The sample lists hundreds of thousands of distinct CDR3 sequences, around 9.1% occurring once. This clonotype was seen just once. Its target is unknown. This may come from a read error, since a much larger clone is one base off. The input for sequencing was PBMCs, taken before TCRalphabeta/CD19-depleted stem cell transplant. The gene calls are TRBV12-3 or TRBV12-4 and TRBJ1-5, with D perhaps TRBD1 (5 bases). The sequence was obtained from a boy in the first two years of life with acute myeloid leukemia, due to receive a stem cell transplant. This CDR3 is CASSLGRAVGNQPQHF. The CDR3 bases are TGTGCCAGCAGTTTAGGCAGGGCAGTGGGCAATCAGCCCCAGCATTTT.